This entry is about one T cell receptor (beta chain). Isolation yielded PBMCs, at least 6 million per sample, in every case. This sample stems from a study of blood T cells in healthy people across ages. The overall study: Capturing about one barcoded beta molecule per two T cells was achieved by template switching.

Germline V lookup: CDR1 SNHLY, CDR2 FYNNEI. Trimming took off 11 bases at V and 0 bases at J, with 19 bases between the two ends. This CDR3 has 16 amino acids. Primers used in a second PCR of roughly 6 to 11 cycles were a sample-barcoded 5' primer and a J-beta primer mix. TCRdb used MiXCR to reprocess the 5' RACE reads, holding one entry per CDR3 protein. The top ten clones hold about two fifths of a sample with approximately 730,000 distinct CDR3 sequences, 50% to 65% of them seen once. The chain couples TRBV2 to TRBJ1-4; the D gene is possibly TRBD1 (5 bases). This receptor was obtained from an elderly man in good health. Sequencing input: blood. CDR3: CAGIAGLVATNEKLFF. CDR3 DNA sequence: TGTGCCGGCATTGCAGGGCTAGTTGCAACTAATGAAAAACTGTTTTTT.